The entry below gives a single T cell receptor beta chain sequence along with its context. The data were obtained in a study of blood T cell repertoires in COVID-19. Across the whole study: Researchers got acute and convalescent COVID-19 samples from the United States, Italy and Spain.

In the original processing: Estimates of nucleated cell counts were drawn from the amplification of reference gene primers. Libraries were prepared by immunoSEQ multiplex PCR; TCRdb keeps only in-frame clonotypes and omits some of them. The DNA gave D and trimming, while V, J and clone size come from that table. The sample consists of fewer than 350,000 clones, 85% of them appearing once. Sequencing was carried out using peripheral blood. This receptor was identified in a woman aged 50 to 65 with active or convalescent COVID-19.

The CDR3 spells CASSMRSEGAEAFF. CDR3 DNA sequence: TGTGCCAGTAGTATGCGGTCTGAGGGTGCTGAAGCTTTCTTT. The V and J genes are TRBV19 and TRBJ1-1; D call uncertain. Germline loops: CDR1 LNHDA, CDR2 SQIVND (reference sequence). This CDR3 is 14 amino acids long. With 3 bases removed from V and 6 bases from J, the gap between germline ends came to 14 bases.